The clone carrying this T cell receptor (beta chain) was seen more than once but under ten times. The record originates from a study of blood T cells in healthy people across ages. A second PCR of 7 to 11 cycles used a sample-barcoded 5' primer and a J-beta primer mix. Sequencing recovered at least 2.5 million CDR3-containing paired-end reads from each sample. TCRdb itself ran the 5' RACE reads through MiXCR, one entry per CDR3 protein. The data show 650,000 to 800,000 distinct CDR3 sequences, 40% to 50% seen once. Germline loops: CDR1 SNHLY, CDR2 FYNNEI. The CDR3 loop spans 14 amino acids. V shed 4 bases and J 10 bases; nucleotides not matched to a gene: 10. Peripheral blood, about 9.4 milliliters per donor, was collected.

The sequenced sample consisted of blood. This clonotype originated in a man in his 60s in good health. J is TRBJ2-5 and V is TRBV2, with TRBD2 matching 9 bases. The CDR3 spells CASSVSTSGFDQYF. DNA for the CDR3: TGTGCCAGCAGTGTCTCGACTAGCGGATTCGACCAGTACTTC.